This T cell receptor (beta chain) derives from a study of blood T cells in healthy people across ages. Overall study findings and caveats: There were more naive CD4+ cells and higher diversity in long-lived donors than in aged donors.

CDR3 length: 14 amino acids. Per germline, CDR1 SGHTA and CDR2 FQGNSA. V was shortened by 5 bases and J by 1 base, with 11 bases between the two germline ends. In its sample, this clonotype was seen a few times. Its specificity is not known. A sample-barcoded 5' primer and a J-beta primer mix were used in a second PCR of about 7 to 12 cycles. Using its own MiXCR run on the 5' RACE reads, TCRdb lists one record per CDR3 protein. The table includes approximately 800,000 distinct CDR3 sequences, approximately 25% detected once. Donors gave around 10 milliliters of peripheral blood apiece. These data are also associated with another study on T cells of mothers and their children. That paper notes: The sample comes from 8 or 9 healthy Caucasian donors: mothers and children.

The sequenced sample consisted of blood. The J gene is TRBJ2-5, the V gene TRBV7-2; D perhaps matches TRBD1 (6 bases). This TCR came from a boy aged 5-17 years in good health. CDR3 region: CASSPEGVQETQYF. CDR3 DNA: TGTGCCAGCAGCCCAGAGGGGGTCCAAGAGACCCAGTACTTC.